These 26 T cell receptor beta chains originate from one sample sequenced in a study of cytomegalovirus exposure and HLA in healthy donors. The PCR contained 60 Vbeta and 13 Jbeta primers. Profiling relied on immunoSEQ multiplex PCR, and the TCRdb table lists in-frame clones only, not all of them. Altogether 150,000 or so clones are present, 60% to 85% being singletons, with the ten largest covering roughly 4.2%. The sample comprised PBMCs. These receptors were taken from a woman aged 40 to 50 in good health and CMV-seronegative.

This clone was detected once. The rearrangement links TRBV7-9 to TRBJ1-1; no definite D call. Trimming shortened V by 0 bases and J by 6 bases, and 11 bases separated the two germline ends. Germline V lookup: CDR1 SEHNR, CDR2 FQNEAQ (reference sequence). This CDR3 is built from 14 residues. The CDR3 nucleotides are TGTGCCAGCAGCTTAGCGGGAGGCGGAGCTGAAGCTTTCTTT. Translated: CASSLAGGGAEAFF.

DNA for the CDR3: TGTGCCAGCTCACCACGTGCAGACGGGACTAGCGGATACAATGAGCAGTTCTTC. It yields the protein CASSPRADGTSGYNEQFF. The chain combines TRBV18 with TRBJ2-1; 11 bases map to TRBD2. Germline values: CDR1 KGHSH, CDR2 LQKENI. J was trimmed by 4 bases and V by 1 base; bases with no gene match: 9. CDR3 size: 18 residues.

The chain recombines TRBV10-3 with TRBJ1-2, with D tentatively TRBD1 (6 bases). Germline CDR1 and CDR2: ENHRY and SYGVKD. The V and J ends lost 2 bases and 8 bases respectively, with 18 bases between them. The CDR3 totals 15 residues. Written as DNA, the CDR3 is TGTGCCATCAGTGAGCCTCCCTCCGGGACACCGGGCTACACCTTC. Its protein product is CAISEPPSGTPGYTF.

This clone was detected once. V is TRBV25-1 and J is TRBJ1-1, with D possibly being TRBD1 (5 bases). Trimming stripped 3 bases from V and 5 bases from J, with 16 bases between. The CDR3 is 15 amino acids. Germline V gene sequence: CDR1 MGHDK, CDR2 SYGVNS. CDR3 residues: CASSEGGLGWTEAFF. Written as DNA, the CDR3 is TGTGCCAGCAGTGAGGGGGGGTTGGGATGGACTGAAGCTTTCTTT.

This clone was seen just once. The chain is built from TRBV19 and TRBJ1-2; 8 nucleotides line up with TRBD1. The CDR3 totals 15 residues. Germline V gene lookup returns CDR1 LNHDA and CDR2 SQIVND (reference sequence). The junction had 11 bases not matched to a gene; V was cut back by 7 bases and J by 4 bases. CDR3 residues: CASNPNDRGGYGYTF. The CDR3, as DNA: TGTGCCAGTAACCCCAACGACAGGGGTGGCTATGGCTACACCTTC.

V and J are TRBV5-1 and TRBJ1-6; D might be TRBD1 (5 bases). Trimming removed 0 bases from V and 9 bases from J, with 10 bases in between. The CDR3 has 14 residues. CDR1 SGHRS and CDR2 YFSETQ come from the germline V gene. The CDR3 DNA sequence: TGCGCCAGCAGCTTGGAGCAGGGAGGTTCACCCCTCCACTTT. Encoded protein: CASSLEQGGSPLHF.

V and J are TRBV20-1 and TRBJ2-7, with no clear D. V shed 3 bases and J shed 5 bases, with 8 bases lying between them. This CDR3 has 11 amino acids. CDR1 is DFQATT and CDR2 is SNEGSKA in the germline V gene (reference sequence). As DNA, the CDR3 is TGCAGTGCTAGTCGCCGGGACGAGCAGTACTTC. Translation gives CSASRRDEQYF.

This clone was counted between two and nine times. The chain joins TRBV9 to TRBJ1-1, with a possible D match to TRBD1 (5 bases). Per germline, CDR1 SGDLS and CDR2 YYNGEE. The V gene lost 0 bases and the J gene lost 0 bases, with 9 bases spanning the gap. The CDR3 totals 15 residues. The CDR3 region is CASSVGGGVNTEAFF. CDR3 in DNA: TGTGCCAGCAGCGTAGGAGGAGGGGTGAACACTGAAGCTTTCTTT.

The chain is built from TRBV5-1 and TRBJ1-4; 7 bases are a match to TRBD1. The CDR3 loop spans 14 amino acids. Trimming cost V 8 bases and J 8 bases; bases outside gene matches: 12. CDR1 and CDR2 (germline): SGHRS, YFSETQ. CDR3 sequence (DNA): TGCGCCAGTAATACAGGGGAATCAGGGGAAAAACTGTTTTTT. Protein product: CASNTGESGEKLFF.

This clone appeared once. The chain combines TRBV28 with TRBJ1-1; D perhaps matches TRBD1 (6 bases). The length of the CDR3 is 14 residues. Trimming took 3 bases from V and 1 from J, leaving 9 bases between them. Germline CDR1 MDHEN, CDR2 SYDVKM. CDR3 in DNA: TGTGCCAGCAGTTTGGCAGGGGCGAACACTGAAGCTTTCTTT. As protein: CASSLAGANTEAFF.

The chain employs TRBV11-3 and TRBJ1-5, with TRBD1 matching 10 bases. Germline V gives CDR1 SGHNT, CDR2 YENEEA. This CDR3 region has 15 residues. V shed 4 bases and J 7 bases; nucleotides not matched to a gene: 7. CDR3 nucleotide sequence: TGTGCCAGCAGCTCCGGGACAGGGGTGGACCAGCCCCAGCATTTT. This codes for CASSSGTGVDQPQHF.

The V gene is TRBV9, the J gene TRBJ1-6; D unclear. Germline V gives CDR1 SGDLS, CDR2 YYNGEE. CDR3 length: 15 amino acids. V gave up 4 bases and J gave up 5 bases, with 13 bases separating them. The CDR3 loop is CASSPGNRDNSPLHF. CDR3 in DNA: TGTGCCAGCAGCCCCGGGAACAGAGATAATTCACCCCTCCACTTT. Supplemented by reference TRBV9 and TRBJ1-6, the full variable domain reads DSGVTQTPKHLITATGQRVTLRCSPRSGDLSVYWYQQSLDQGLQFLIQYYNGEERAKGNILERFSAQQFPDLHSELNLSSLELGDSALYFCASSPGNRDNSPLHFGNGTRLTVT.

This chain links TRBV27 with TRBJ1-5, with D possibly TRBD1 on 6 matching bases. Trimming took off 6 bases at V and 0 bases at J, with 18 bases between the two ends. Germline V lookup: CDR1 MNHEY, CDR2 SMNVEV (reference sequence). The CDR3 spans 17 residues. The CDR3: CASSPTGTSYSNQPQHF. Here the CDR3 DNA reads TGTGCCAGCAGCCCTACCGGGACAAGCTATAGCAATCAGCCCCAGCATTTT.

The chain employs TRBV9 and TRBJ2-5; no clear D gene. Judging by the DNA end, TRBJ2-7 fits better; the J call may be wrong. The germline CDR1 and CDR2 sequences are SGDLS and YYNGEE. The CDR3 covers 13 residues. In DNA form, the CDR3 reads TGTGCCAGCAGCGTCCGCCCTTCCTACGAGCAGTACTTC. Its protein is CASSVRPSYEQYF.

The gene calls are TRBV10-3 and TRBJ1-2; TRBD1 agrees at 7 bases. Unmatched junction bases numbered 10, after V lost 9 bases and J lost 6 bases. In germline, CDR1 is ENHRY, CDR2 SYGVKD. This CDR3 is 13 amino acids long. This chain's CDR3 is CAIHRGTEDGYTF. CDR3 coding DNA: TGTGCCATTCACCGCGGGACAGAAGATGGCTACACCTTC.

The genes are TRBV6-1 and TRBJ1-1; 7 nucleotides agree with TRBD1. V lost 1 base to trimming and J lost 4 bases; unmatched junction nucleotides: 3. CDR3 length equals 14 residues. The germline gives CDR1 MNHNS, CDR2 SASEGT. The CDR3 bases are TGTGCCAGCAGTGAAGAGACAGGGATCACTGAAGCTTTCTTT. This encodes CASSEETGITEAFF.

J is TRBJ2-3 and V is TRBV13, with D perhaps matching TRBD2 (7 bases). Germline V lookup: CDR1 PRHDT, CDR2 FYEKMQ (reference sequence). CDR3 length: 19 amino acids. Trimming left V 5 bases short and J 6 bases short, with 30 bases between. The CDR3 DNA reads as TGTGCCAGCAGCCTACTCTACTGGGGGGGGCAAAGGGGTGCGGATACGCAGTATTTT. Protein product: CASSLLYWGGQRGADTQYF.

The V and J genes are TRBV29-1 and TRBJ1-1; 10 positions agree with TRBD1. Per the germline V gene, CDR1 is SQVTM and CDR2 is ANQGSEA. The CDR3 is 14 residues long. V was clipped by 3 bases and J by 5 bases; unmatched bases: 6. CDR3 residues: CSVDWGTGVTEAFF. The DNA for the CDR3 is TGCAGCGTTGACTGGGGGACAGGGGTAACTGAAGCTTTCTTT. The complete variable domain, with remaining parts taken from reference TRBV29-1 and TRBJ1-1, reads SAVISQKPSRDICQRGTSLTIQCQVDSQVTMMFWYRQQPGQSLTLIATANQGSEATYESGFVIDKFPISRPNLTFSTLTVSNMSPEDSSIYLCSVDWGTGVTEAFFGQGTRLTVV.

In nucleotides, the CDR3 is TGTGCCAGCAGTTCTGCCCTACTAGCGGGGGGGCAGTTCTTC. It specifies CASSSALLAGGQFF. The rearrangement joins TRBV27 to TRBJ2-1; 12 bases match TRBD2. The V gene end was trimmed by 4 bases and the J gene end by 12 bases; junction bases not matched to a gene: 7. This CDR3 has 14 amino acids. From germline, CDR1 is MNHEY and CDR2 SMNVEV (reference sequence).

This clone was seen more than once but under ten times. CDR3 coding DNA: TGTGCCAGCAGCTTTTCCGACACCTACGAGCAGTACTTC. Residues: CASSFSDTYEQYF. The chain is built from TRBV11-3 and TRBJ2-7; D unclear. The germline CDR1 and CDR2 sequences are SGHNT and YENEEA. Deletions cut 3 bases from V and 2 bases from J, with 8 bases between. CDR3 size: 13 residues.

The chain joins TRBV11-2 to TRBJ2-1, with 7 bases that match TRBD2. This CDR3 has 15 residues. The germline gives CDR1 SGHAT, CDR2 FQNNGV. After removal of 5 bases from V and 6 bases from J, the junction contained 10 bases not matched to a gene. The CDR3 loop is CASSREGREGNEQFF. CDR3 DNA sequence: TGTGCCAGCAGCCGAGAGGGGAGGGAGGGCAATGAGCAGTTCTTC.

This clone was found once. The rearrangement links TRBV5-1 to TRBJ1-6; a possible D gene is TRBD1 (6 bases). There are 16 residues in the CDR3. Trimming shortened V by 2 bases and J by 0 bases, and 9 bases separated the two germline ends. In germline, CDR1 is SGHRS, CDR2 YFSETQ. CDR3 DNA sequence: TGCGCCAGCAGCTTAGACAGGAGCTCCTATAATTCACCCCTCCACTTT. Residues: CASSLDRSSYNSPLHF.

The V gene is TRBV5-1, the J gene TRBJ1-1, with TRBD1 matching 10 bases. The CDR3 has 15 amino acids. J gave up 6 bases and V 4 bases, and 9 bases lay outside the gene matches. Germline-derived CDR1 and CDR2 are SGHRS and YFSETQ. DNA for the CDR3: TGCGCCAGCAGCGGCGTGGGACAGGGGATCGCTGAAGCTTTCTTT. Protein sequence: CASSGVGQGIAEAFF.

The rearrangement uses TRBV4-1 and TRBJ2-5, with a possible D match to TRBD2 (5 bases). This CDR3 comprises 11 residues. CDR1 and CDR2 (germline): MGHRA, YSYEKL. V lost 3 bases and J lost 7, with 6 bases in between. This CDR3 reads CASSQAGTQYF. The CDR3 coding sequence is TGCGCCAGCAGCCAGGCGGGGACCCAGTACTTC.

The rearrangement joins TRBV29-1 to TRBJ2-7; 9 bases align to TRBD1. Germline CDR1 and CDR2: SQVTM and ANQGSEA. Germline trimming cut 7 bases from V and 4 bases from J; bases unmatched to any gene: 5. This CDR3 has 12 residues. CDR3 in DNA: TGCAGCGGGGGGACAGGGCGATACGAGCAGTACTTC. This encodes CSGGTGRYEQYF.

The rearrangement joins TRBV6-6 to TRBJ2-7; TRBD1 agrees at 7 bases. The V segment lost 5 bases and the J segment 2 bases; nucleotides outside the gene matches: 12. The germline gives CDR1 MNHNY, CDR2 SVGAGI (reference sequence). CDR3 length equals 16 residues. The CDR3 spells CASSRQGGVVTYEQYF. For the CDR3, the DNA is TGTGCCAGCAGTAGACAGGGTGGGGTAGTCACCTACGAGCAGTACTTC.